These 20 T cell receptor beta chains were sequenced from one sample in a study of shared clonotypes between healthy human individuals. Naive-designated CD8 cells lacked CD45RO, were positively enriched for CCR7, and omitted terminally differentiated effector memory CD45RA+ cells. Clones were sequenced by immunoSEQ multiplex PCR, and TCRdb holds only the in-frame ones, with some missing. The sample shows about 2.1 million clones, around 93% of them seen only once. Material for sequencing was naive CD8+ T cells from PBMCs. The receptors were gathered from a man younger than 35 in good health. Some clones in this sample may be carry-over from other donors' samples.

The chain has TRBV5-6 and TRBJ1-1; the D gene is possibly TRBD1 (5 bases). Trimming shortened V by 4 bases and J by 5 bases, and 15 bases separated the two germline ends. The germline V gene has CDR1 SGHDT and CDR2 YYEEEE. This CDR3 spans 14 amino acids. The CDR3 region has the DNA TGTGCCAGCAGCCGTGGAGGGGCTGGGACTGAAGCTTTCTTT. This sequence encodes CASSRGGAGTEAFF.

The chain carries TRBV27 and TRBJ2-7; no clear D gene. The CDR3 has 14 amino acids. Deletions cut 5 bases from V and 3 bases from J, with 14 bases between. CDR1 is MNHEY, CDR2 SMNVEV, per germline (reference sequence). CDR3 residues: CASSPTPGRYEQYF. CDR3 nucleotides: TGTGCCAGCAGTCCAACCCCGGGCCGCTACGAGCAGTACTTC.

V is TRBV6-6 and J is TRBJ2-7, with 9 positions matching TRBD1. Germline assignment: CDR1 MNHNY and CDR2 SVGAGI (reference sequence). Trimming cost V 8 bases and J 5 bases; bases outside gene matches: 4. The CDR3 sequence is 12 residues long. The CDR3 bases are TGTGCCAGCGGACAGGGGATACACGAGCAGTACTTC. Its protein product is CASGQGIHEQYF.

The chain couples TRBV7-9 to TRBJ1-3; TRBD1 aligns across 7 bases. Germline CDR1 and CDR2: SEHNR and FQNEAQ (reference sequence). This CDR3 region has 15 residues. Germline trimming cut 5 bases from V and 6 bases from J; bases unmatched to any gene: 10. In DNA form, the CDR3 reads TGTGCCAGCAGCACCATGACAGGGCCGAAAAACACCATATATTTT. It yields the protein CASSTMTGPKNTIYF.

About this clone itself: Other DNA sequences of this sample code for an identical CDR3. The J gene is TRBJ2-1, the V gene TRBV28, with TRBD2 as a possible D gene (6 bases). Looked up from germline, CDR1 is MDHEN and CDR2 is SYDVKM. The CDR3 sequence is 15 residues long. V was pared by 6 bases and J by 1 base, with 13 bases between. The CDR3 DNA reads TGTGCCAGCAGACTAGCTGGAGGATCCTACAATGAGCAGTTCTTC. As protein: CASRLAGGSYNEQFF.

The chain recombines TRBV14 with TRBJ2-7; D call uncertain. V lost 1 base and J lost 0, with 10 bases in between. The CDR3 has 15 amino acids. The germline V gene encodes CDR1 SGHDN and CDR2 FVKESK. The CDR3 DNA reads as TGTGCCAGCAGCCAAGCCGGCACCCACTCCTACGAGCAGTACTTC. It encodes CASSQAGTHSYEQYF.

The chain employs TRBV11-2 and TRBJ2-3, with 10 bases identical to TRBD1. J was trimmed by 5 bases and V by 3 bases; bases with no gene match: 8. The germline gives CDR1 SGHAT, CDR2 FQNNGV. The CDR3 length is 16 residues. The CDR3 region has the DNA TGTGCCAGCAGCTTGACAGGGGGCGCGGGAATAGATACGCAGTATTTT. It codes for CASSLTGGAGIDTQYF.

V and J are TRBV25-1 and TRBJ1-3; D gene ambiguous. Trimming shortened V by 3 bases and J by 3 bases, and 18 bases separated the two germline ends. The germline CDR1 and CDR2 sequences are MGHDK and SYGVNS. The CDR3 covers 17 residues. This CDR3 reads CASSDRTTRPYGNTIYF. The CDR3 nucleotides are TGTGCCAGCAGTGATAGGACTACACGGCCCTATGGAAACACCATATATTTT.

The chain employs TRBV5-6 and TRBJ2-3; TRBD1 agrees at 10 bases. Per the germline V gene, CDR1 is SGHDT and CDR2 is YYEEEE. V lost 4 bases to trimming and J lost 0 bases; unmatched junction nucleotides: 5. The CDR3 sequence is 16 residues long. The CDR3 bases are TGTGCCAGCAGCATGTGGGACAGGGGAAGCACAGATACGCAGTATTTT. Its protein product is CASSMWDRGSTDTQYF.

The V and J genes are TRBV11-2 and TRBJ2-7, with TRBD1 identical over 8 bases. V lost 5 bases, J lost 2 bases, and 5 bases stayed unmatched. The CDR3 runs 14 residues. Germline V gene sequence: CDR1 SGHAT, CDR2 FQNNGV. CDR3 sequence reads: CASSGQGPTYEQYF. The CDR3 nucleotides are TGTGCCAGCAGCGGACAGGGTCCTACCTACGAGCAGTACTTC.

This clone has more than one count but fewer than ten. V is TRBV7-9 and J is TRBJ1-2; D remains ambiguous. CDR1 and CDR2 from the germline V gene are SEHNR and FQNEAQ (reference sequence). The CDR3 has 13 residues. V was cut by 4 bases and J by 5 bases, with 11 bases left in between. CDR3 loop: CASSSGPLYGYTF. The CDR3 nucleotides read TGTGCCAGCAGCTCAGGCCCCCTTTATGGCTACACCTTC.

The chain has TRBV11-3 and TRBJ2-2; TRBD2 might be the D (5 bases). V lost 5 bases and J lost 5, with 18 bases in between. The CDR3 is 16 residues long. Germline assignment: CDR1 SGHNT and CDR2 YENEEA. The CDR3 is CASSLRGPLKTGELFF. The CDR3 nucleotides read TGTGCCAGCAGCCTCCGAGGGCCATTAAAGACCGGGGAGCTGTTTTTT.

J is TRBJ2-1 and V is TRBV7-9; D is unresolved. V shed 5 bases and J shed 8 bases, with 16 bases lying between them. Germline CDR1 and CDR2: SEHNR and FQNEAQ (reference sequence). CDR3 length: 14 amino acids. This chain's CDR3 is CASSKQSYVDEQFF. The CDR3 DNA reads as TGTGCCAGCAGCAAACAATCCTATGTAGATGAGCAGTTCTTC.

This rearrangement joins TRBV11-2 to TRBJ2-5; D unclear. Germline lookup yields CDR1 SGHAT and CDR2 FQNNGV. V shed 3 bases and J shed 5 bases, with 10 bases lying between them. This CDR3 comprises 13 residues. Here the CDR3 reads CASSFTVWETQYF. CDR3 DNA: TGTGCCAGCAGCTTTACGGTGTGGGAGACCCAGTACTTC.

This CDR3 reads CAISESADRGTEAFF. The DNA of the CDR3 is TGTGCCATCAGTGAGTCCGCGGATAGGGGCACTGAAGCTTTCTTT. The rearrangement links TRBV10-3 to TRBJ1-1, with a possible D match to TRBD1 (5 bases). The V gene lost 0 bases and the J gene lost 4 bases, with 12 bases spanning the gap. Looked up from germline, CDR1 is ENHRY and CDR2 is SYGVKD. The CDR3 contains 15 residues.

V gene TRBV10-2 combines with J gene TRBJ2-1, with TRBD2 matching over 8 bases. The CDR3 spans 13 residues. Germline assignment: CDR1 WSHSY and CDR2 SAAADI. The V gene end was trimmed by 8 bases and the J gene end by 9 bases; junction bases not matched to a gene: 9. The CDR3 here is CASGIKREPEQFF. CDR3 nucleotide sequence: TGCGCCAGCGGGATCAAGCGGGAGCCTGAGCAGTTCTTC.

The chain is built from TRBV29-1 and TRBJ2-3; D tentatively reads TRBD1 or TRBD2 (5 bases each). CDR1 SQVTM and CDR2 ANQGSEA come from the germline V gene. V dropped 0 bases and J dropped 0 bases, with 16 bases sitting between them. This CDR3 region has 17 residues. The CDR3: CSVEDFAREGSTDTQYF. As DNA, the CDR3 is TGCAGCGTTGAAGATTTCGCTAGAGAGGGGAGCACAGATACGCAGTATTTT.

CDR3 in DNA: TGTGCCAGCAGCGACAGGGACAATGAAAAACTGTTTTTT. This sequence encodes CASSDRDNEKLFF. The chain is built from TRBV7-9 and TRBJ1-4; 7 bases fit TRBD1. V dropped 5 bases and J dropped 5; count of bases not matched to a gene: 2. This CDR3 contains 13 residues. Per germline, CDR1 SEHNR and CDR2 FQNEAQ (reference sequence).

The chain couples TRBV9 to TRBJ2-3; TRBD2 matches 12 bases. The CDR3 consists of 17 residues. Germline V CDR1 and CDR2: SGDLS, YYNGEE. Losses at the gene ends were 3 bases for V and 4 bases for J; bases not matched to a gene: 9. The CDR3 DNA follows: TGTGCCAGCAGCGCCACGCAGACTAGCGGGAGTGCAGATACGCAGTATTTT. It is translated as CASSATQTSGSADTQYF.

This clone has only a few counts. This chain links TRBV7-9 with TRBJ1-1, with TRBD1 matching over 7 bases. Germline V gene lookup returns CDR1 SEHNR and CDR2 FQNEAQ (reference sequence). The V and J ends lost 5 bases and 3 bases, in that order; junction bases with no gene match: 15. The CDR3 spans 17 residues. The CDR3 here is CASSPRDSSVDDTEAFF. CDR3 DNA: TGTGCCAGCAGCCCGCGGGACAGCTCGGTTGATGACACTGAAGCTTTCTTT.